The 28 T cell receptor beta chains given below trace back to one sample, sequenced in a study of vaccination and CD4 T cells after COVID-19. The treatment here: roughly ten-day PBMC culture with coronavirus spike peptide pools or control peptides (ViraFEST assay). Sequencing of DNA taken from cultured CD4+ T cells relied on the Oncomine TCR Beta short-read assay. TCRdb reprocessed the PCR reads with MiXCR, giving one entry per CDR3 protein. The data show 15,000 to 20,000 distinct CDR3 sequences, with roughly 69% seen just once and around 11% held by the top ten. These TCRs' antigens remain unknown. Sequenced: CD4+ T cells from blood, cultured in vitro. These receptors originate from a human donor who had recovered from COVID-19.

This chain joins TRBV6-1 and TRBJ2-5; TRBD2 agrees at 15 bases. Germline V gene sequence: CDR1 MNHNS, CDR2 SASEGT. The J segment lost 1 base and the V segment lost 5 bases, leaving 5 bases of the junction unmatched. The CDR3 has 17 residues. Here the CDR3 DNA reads TGTGCCAGCAGTACCGGACTAGCGGGAGGGCCCCAAGAGACCCAGTACTTC. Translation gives CASSTGLAGGPQETQYF.

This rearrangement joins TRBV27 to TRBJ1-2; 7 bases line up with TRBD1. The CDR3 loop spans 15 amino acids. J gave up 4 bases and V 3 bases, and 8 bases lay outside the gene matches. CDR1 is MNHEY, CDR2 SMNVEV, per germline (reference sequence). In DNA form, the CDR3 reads TGTGCCAGCAGTTTCCAGCCGGGACAGCCCTATGGCTACACCTTC. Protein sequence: CASSFQPGQPYGYTF.

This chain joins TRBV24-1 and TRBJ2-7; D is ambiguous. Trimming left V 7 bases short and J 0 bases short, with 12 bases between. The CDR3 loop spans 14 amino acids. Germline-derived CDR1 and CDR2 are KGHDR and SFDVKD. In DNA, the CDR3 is TGTGCCACCAGATTGGATCCTAGCTCCTACGAGCAGTACTTC. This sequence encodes CATRLDPSSYEQYF.

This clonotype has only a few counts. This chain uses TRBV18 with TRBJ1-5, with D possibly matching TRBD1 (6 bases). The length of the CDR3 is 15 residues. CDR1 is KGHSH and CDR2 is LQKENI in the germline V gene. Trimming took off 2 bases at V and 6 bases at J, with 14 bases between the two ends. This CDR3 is CASSPVQGVSQPQHF. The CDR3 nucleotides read TGTGCCAGCTCACCAGTACAGGGAGTGTCTCAGCCCCAGCATTTT.

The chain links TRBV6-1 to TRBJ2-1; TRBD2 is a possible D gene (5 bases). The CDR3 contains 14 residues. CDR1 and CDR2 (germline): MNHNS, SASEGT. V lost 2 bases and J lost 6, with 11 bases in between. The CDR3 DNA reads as TGTGCCAGCAGTGAACCGGGGTTCTTCAATGAGCAGTTCTTC. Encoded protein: CASSEPGFFNEQFF.

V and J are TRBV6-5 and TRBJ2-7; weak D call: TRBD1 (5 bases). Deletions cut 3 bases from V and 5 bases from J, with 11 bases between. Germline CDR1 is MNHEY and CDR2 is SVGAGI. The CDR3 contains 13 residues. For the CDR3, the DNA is TGTGCCAGCAGTTATTCCAGGGTAGACGAGCAGTACTTC. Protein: CASSYSRVDEQYF.

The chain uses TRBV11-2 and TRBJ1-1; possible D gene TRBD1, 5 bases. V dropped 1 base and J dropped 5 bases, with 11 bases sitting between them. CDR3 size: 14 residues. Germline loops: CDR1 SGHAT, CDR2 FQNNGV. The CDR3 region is CASSLVGARTEAFF. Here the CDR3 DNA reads TGTGCCAGCAGCTTAGTTGGGGCGCGGACTGAAGCTTTCTTT.

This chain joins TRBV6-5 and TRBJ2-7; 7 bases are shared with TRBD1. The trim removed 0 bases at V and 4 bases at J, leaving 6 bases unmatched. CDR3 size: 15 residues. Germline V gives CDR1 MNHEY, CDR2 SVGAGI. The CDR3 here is CASSYSSGGPYEQYF. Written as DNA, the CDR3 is TGTGCCAGCAGTTACTCCTCAGGGGGTCCATACGAGCAGTACTTC.

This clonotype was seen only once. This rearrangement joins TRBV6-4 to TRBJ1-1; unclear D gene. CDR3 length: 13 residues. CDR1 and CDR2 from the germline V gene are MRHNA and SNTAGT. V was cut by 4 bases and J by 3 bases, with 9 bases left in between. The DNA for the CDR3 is TGTGCCAGCAGTGCCGCCGGTGACACTGAAGCTTTCTTT. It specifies CASSAAGDTEAFF.

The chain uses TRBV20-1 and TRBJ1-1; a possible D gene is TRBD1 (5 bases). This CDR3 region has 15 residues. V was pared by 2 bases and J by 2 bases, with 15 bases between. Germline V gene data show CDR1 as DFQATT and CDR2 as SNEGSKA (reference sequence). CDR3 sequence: CSARMGGRVNTEAFF. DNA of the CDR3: TGCAGTGCTAGAATGGGGGGAAGAGTAAACACTGAAGCTTTCTTT.

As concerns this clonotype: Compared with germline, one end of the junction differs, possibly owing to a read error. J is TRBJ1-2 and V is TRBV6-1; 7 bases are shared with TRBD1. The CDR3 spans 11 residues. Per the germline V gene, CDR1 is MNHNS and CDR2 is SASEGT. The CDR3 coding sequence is TGTGCCAGCAGTCGACCTCCCGGGACAGTCTTC. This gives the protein CASSRPPGTVF.

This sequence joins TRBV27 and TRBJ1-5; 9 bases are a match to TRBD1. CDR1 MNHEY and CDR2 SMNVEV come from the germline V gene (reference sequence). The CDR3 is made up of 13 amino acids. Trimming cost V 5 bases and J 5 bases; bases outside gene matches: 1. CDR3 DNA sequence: TGTGCCAGCAGTGGGACAGGGTATCAGCCCCAGCATTTT. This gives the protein CASSGTGYQPQHF.

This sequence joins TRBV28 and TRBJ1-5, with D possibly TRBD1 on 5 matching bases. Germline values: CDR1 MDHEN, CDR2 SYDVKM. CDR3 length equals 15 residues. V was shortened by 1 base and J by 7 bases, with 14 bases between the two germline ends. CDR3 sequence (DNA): TGTGCCAGCAGTTTATCCGGAGGAGGGGTCCAGCCCCAGCATTTT. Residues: CASSLSGGGVQPQHF.

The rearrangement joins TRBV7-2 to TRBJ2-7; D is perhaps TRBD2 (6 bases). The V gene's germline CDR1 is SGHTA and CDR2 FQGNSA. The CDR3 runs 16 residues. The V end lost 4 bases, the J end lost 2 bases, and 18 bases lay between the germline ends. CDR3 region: CASSYLTGLVPYEQYF. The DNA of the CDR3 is TGTGCCAGCAGCTATCTTACGGGACTCGTTCCCTACGAGCAGTACTTC.

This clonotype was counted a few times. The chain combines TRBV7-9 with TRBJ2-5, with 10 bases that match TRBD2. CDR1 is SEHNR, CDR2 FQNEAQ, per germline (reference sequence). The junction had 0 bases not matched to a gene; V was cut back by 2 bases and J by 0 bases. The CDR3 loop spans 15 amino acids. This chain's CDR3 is CASSLSGRDQETQYF. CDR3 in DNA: TGTGCCAGCAGCTTAAGCGGGAGGGACCAAGAGACCCAGTACTTC. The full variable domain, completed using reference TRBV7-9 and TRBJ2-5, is DTGVSQNPRHKITKRGQNVTFRCDPISEHNRLYWYRQTLGQGPEFLTYFQNEAQLEKSRLLSDRFSAERPKGSFSTLEIQRTEQGDSAMYLCASSLSGRDQETQYFGPGTRLLVL.

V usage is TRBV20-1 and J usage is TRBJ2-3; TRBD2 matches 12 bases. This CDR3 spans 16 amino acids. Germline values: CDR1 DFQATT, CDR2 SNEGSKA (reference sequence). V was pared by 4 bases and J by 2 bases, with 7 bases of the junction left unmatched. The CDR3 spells CSATRLAGDNTDTQYF. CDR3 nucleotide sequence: TGCAGTGCTACCCGACTAGCGGGAGACAACACAGATACGCAGTATTTT.

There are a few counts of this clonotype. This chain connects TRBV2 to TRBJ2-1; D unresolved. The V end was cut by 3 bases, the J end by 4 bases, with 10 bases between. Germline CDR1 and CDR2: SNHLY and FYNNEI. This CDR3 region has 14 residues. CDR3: CASSEGRHYNEQFF. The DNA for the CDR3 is TGTGCCAGCAGTGAGGGTCGGCATTACAATGAGCAGTTCTTC.

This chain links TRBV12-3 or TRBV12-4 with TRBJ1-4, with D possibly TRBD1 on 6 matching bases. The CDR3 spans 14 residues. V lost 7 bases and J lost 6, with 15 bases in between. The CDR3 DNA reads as TGTGCCAGCACCTGGACAGTAGGGGATGAAAAACTGTTTTTT. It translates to CASTWTVGDEKLFF.

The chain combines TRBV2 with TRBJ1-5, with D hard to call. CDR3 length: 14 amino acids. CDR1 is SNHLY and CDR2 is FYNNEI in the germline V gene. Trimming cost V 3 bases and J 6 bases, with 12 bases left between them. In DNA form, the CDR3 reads TGTGCCAGCAGTGAGCGTACTGCGGGTCAGCCCCAGCATTTT. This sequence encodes CASSERTAGQPQHF.

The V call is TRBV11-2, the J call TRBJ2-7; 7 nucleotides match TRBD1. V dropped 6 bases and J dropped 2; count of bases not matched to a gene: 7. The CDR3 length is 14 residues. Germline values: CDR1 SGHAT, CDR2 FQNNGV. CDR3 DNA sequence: TGTGCCAGCAGTAGGGGACAGAGGGCCTACGAGCAGTACTTC. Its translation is CASSRGQRAYEQYF.

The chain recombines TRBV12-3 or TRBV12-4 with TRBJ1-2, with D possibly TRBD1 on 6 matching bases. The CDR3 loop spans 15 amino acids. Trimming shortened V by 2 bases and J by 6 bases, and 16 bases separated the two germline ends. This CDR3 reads CASSLLGARGDGYTF. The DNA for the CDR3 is TGTGCCAGCAGTTTATTAGGGGCCAGGGGAGATGGCTACACCTTC.

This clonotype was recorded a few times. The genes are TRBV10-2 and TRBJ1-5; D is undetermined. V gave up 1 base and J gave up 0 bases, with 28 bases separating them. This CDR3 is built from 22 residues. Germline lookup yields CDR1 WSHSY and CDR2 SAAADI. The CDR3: CASSEYAWGNSRYDYSNQPQHF. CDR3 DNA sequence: TGCGCCAGCAGTGAGTACGCCTGGGGAAACTCCCGATACGATTATAGCAATCAGCCCCAGCATTTT.

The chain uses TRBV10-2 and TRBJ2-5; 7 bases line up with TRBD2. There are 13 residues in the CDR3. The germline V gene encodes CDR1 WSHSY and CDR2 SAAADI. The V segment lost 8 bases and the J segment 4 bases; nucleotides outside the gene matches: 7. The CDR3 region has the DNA TGCGCCAGCTCTGCGGGGGTTCTAGAGACCCAGTACTTC. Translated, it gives CASSAGVLETQYF.

As DNA, the CDR3 is TGTGCCAGCAGCTCGTCCTCCTGGGGGGCAGGGGACTACGAGCAGTACTTC. It specifies CASSSSSWGAGDYEQYF. This rearrangement joins TRBV11-2 to TRBJ2-7; D is tentatively TRBD1 or TRBD2 (6 bases each). The CDR3 loop spans 17 amino acids. The germline V and J ends were trimmed by 4 bases and 3 bases, with 22 bases remaining between them. CDR1 is SGHAT, CDR2 FQNNGV, per germline.

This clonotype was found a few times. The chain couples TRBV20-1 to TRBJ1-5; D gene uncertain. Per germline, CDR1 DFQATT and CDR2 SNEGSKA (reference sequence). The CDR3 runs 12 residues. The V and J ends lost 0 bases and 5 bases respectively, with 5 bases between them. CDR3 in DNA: TGCAGTGCTAGAGATCGGCATCAGCCCCAGCATTTT. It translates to CSARDRHQPQHF.

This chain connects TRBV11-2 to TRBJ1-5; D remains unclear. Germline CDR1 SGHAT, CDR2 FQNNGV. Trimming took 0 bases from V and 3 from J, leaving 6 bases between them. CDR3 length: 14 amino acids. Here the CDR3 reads CASSLDGFNQPQHF. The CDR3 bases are TGTGCCAGCAGCTTAGATGGGTTCAATCAGCCCCAGCATTTT.

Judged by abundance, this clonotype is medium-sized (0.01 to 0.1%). The CDR3 coding sequence is TGTGCCAGCAGCTTAGGATGGACAGCCTCACCCCTCCACTTT. This codes for CASSLGWTASPLHF. The chain is built from TRBV11-1 and TRBJ1-6; possibly TRBD1 for D (6 bases). The CDR3 contains 14 residues. The V gene's germline CDR1 is SGHAT and CDR2 FQDESV (reference sequence). With 1 base removed from V and 10 bases from J, the gap between germline ends came to 11 bases. Variable domain in full (rest from reference TRBV11-1 and TRBJ1-6): EAEVAQSPRYKITEKSQAVAFWCDPISGHATLYWYRQILGQGPELLVQFQDESVVDDSQLPKDRFSAERLKGVDSTLKIQPAELGDSAMYLCASSLGWTASPLHFGNGTRLTVT.

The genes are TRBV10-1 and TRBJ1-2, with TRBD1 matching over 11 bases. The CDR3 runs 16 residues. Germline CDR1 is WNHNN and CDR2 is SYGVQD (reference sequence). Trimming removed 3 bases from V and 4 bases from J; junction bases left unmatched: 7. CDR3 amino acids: CASSDGGTGGVYGYTF. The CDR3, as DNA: TGCGCCAGCAGTGACGGAGGGACAGGGGGTGTCTATGGCTACACCTTC.